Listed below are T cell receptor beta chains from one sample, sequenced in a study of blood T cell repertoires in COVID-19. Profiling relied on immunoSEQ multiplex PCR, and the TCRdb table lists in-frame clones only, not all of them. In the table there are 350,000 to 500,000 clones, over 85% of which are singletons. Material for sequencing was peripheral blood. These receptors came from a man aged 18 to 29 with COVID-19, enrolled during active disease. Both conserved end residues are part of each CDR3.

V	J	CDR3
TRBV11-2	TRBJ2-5	CASSSISFSETQYF
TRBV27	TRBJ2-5	CASSKDRGREETQYF
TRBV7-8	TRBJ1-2	CASSLSRDRGYTF
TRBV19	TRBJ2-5	CASSSTGGARETQYF
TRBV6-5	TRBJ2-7	CASTRTGVGYEQYF
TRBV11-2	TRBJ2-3	CASSLAPTSGGPDTQYF
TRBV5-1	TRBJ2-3	CASRTGADTQYF
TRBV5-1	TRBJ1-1	CASSLVSVNTEAFF
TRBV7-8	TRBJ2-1	CASSLDSYNEQFF
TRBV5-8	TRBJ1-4	CASSLGTATNEKLFF
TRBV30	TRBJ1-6	CAWSTGGSSWNSPLHF
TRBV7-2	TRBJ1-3	CASAGQGFSGNTIYF
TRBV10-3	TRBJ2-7	CAISEPRDRDPYEQYF
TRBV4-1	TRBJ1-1	CASSQGTGTGGVNTEAFF
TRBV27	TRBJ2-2	CASSFMNTGELFF
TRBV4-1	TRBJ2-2	CASSQEPGSGRELFF
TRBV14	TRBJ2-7	CASSLPEVSYEQYF
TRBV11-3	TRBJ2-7	CASSLGFREQYF
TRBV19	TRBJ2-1	CASSIDRGGNNEQFF
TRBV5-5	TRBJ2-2	CASRRGLAEETGELFF
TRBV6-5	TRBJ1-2	CASRPGNSYGYTF
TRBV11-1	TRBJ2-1	CASSWFGTGVNEQFF
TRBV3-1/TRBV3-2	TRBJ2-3	CASSQGASGVLTDTQYF